The 5 T cell receptor beta chains below all came from one sample that was sequenced in a study of blood T cell repertoires in COVID-19 (dated by TCRdb to the early 2020s). Libraries were built with the immunoSEQ multiplex PCR assay. The table was pulled from immuneACCESS by TCRdb, which kept in-frame rearrangements only. Such tables lose some clones; where checked, under half of the loss comes from unresolved V genes, and the rest has no known cause. The sample table contains 150,000 to 200,000 clones; only one count was recorded for 70% to 90% of them. The ten largest account for 1% to 1.2% of the sample. The sequencing sample was made of peripheral blood. The receptors shown here come from a man aged 35-49 years with acute or convalescent COVID-19.

The chain combines TRBV27 with TRBJ2-1, with TRBD1 identical over 7 bases. The CDR3 is made up of 16 amino acids. In germline, CDR1 is MNHEY, CDR2 SMNVEV (reference sequence). J was trimmed by 6 bases and V by 2 bases; bases with no gene match: 10. CDR3 nucleotide sequence: TGTGCCAGCAGTTTAGGGACAGCCGGCGTGAGCAATGAGCAGTTCTTC. It codes for CASSLGTAGVSNEQFF.

CDR3 region: CASSPGEAPYEQYF. CDR3 nucleotides: TGCGCCAGCAGCCCGGGGGAGGCTCCCTACGAGCAGTACTTC. V and J are TRBV5-1 and TRBJ2-7; weak D call: TRBD2 (6 bases). Germline V gene sequence: CDR1 SGHRS, CDR2 YFSETQ. CDR3 length equals 14 residues. V lost 4 bases, J lost 2 bases, and 13 bases lay in between. Using reference TRBV5-1 and TRBJ2-7 for the parts outside the CDR3, the full variable domain is KAGVTQTPRYLIKTRGQQVTLSCSPISGHRSVSWYQQTPGQGLQFLFEYFSETQRNKGNFPGRFSGRQFSNSRSEMNVSTLELGDSALYLCASSPGEAPYEQYFGPGTRLTVT.

This clone was seen a handful of times. This sample also contains other DNA sequences that code for the same CDR3. This sequence joins TRBV6-2 or TRBV6-3 and TRBJ1-1; 8 bases are shared with TRBD1. Germline values: CDR1 MNHEY, CDR2 SVGEGT. Trimming at V came to 5 bases and at J to 4 bases, leaving 6 bases not matched to a gene. The CDR3 extends over 14 amino acids. The CDR3 DNA is TGTGCCAGCAGTGACCGACAGGGGTCCACTGAAGCTTTCTTT. Translation: CASSDRQGSTEAFF.

This clone was recorded only once. This chain connects TRBV6-1 to TRBJ1-1; D is ambiguous. Trimming removed 6 bases at V and 0 bases at J, with 11 bases between. The CDR3 runs 14 residues. CDR1 is MNHNS and CDR2 is SASEGT in the germline V gene. This chain's CDR3 is CASSPTVMNTEAFF. CDR3 nucleotide sequence: TGTGCCAGCAGCCCCACAGTCATGAACACTGAAGCTTTCTTT.

The chain couples TRBV6-6 to TRBJ2-7, with D uncertain. V was pared by 5 bases and J by 0 bases, with 11 bases between. The CDR3 totals 14 residues. Germline assignment: CDR1 MNHNY and CDR2 SVGAGI (reference sequence). The CDR3 DNA sequence: TGTGCCAGCAGTAACCAGGAAAGCTCCTACGAGCAGTACTTC. It specifies CASSNQESSYEQYF.